This TCR beta chain came from a study of CD8 T cells in Susac syndrome. High-throughput TCR beta sequencing covered peripheral CD8+ and CD4+ T cells. In Susac syndrome patients, recently defined diagnostic criteria for definite or probable disease were met. Random hexamers were used to reverse transcribe an amount of about 0.45 to 1 ug RNA. TCRdb passed the immunoSEQ multiplex PCR reads through MiXCR, listing each CDR3 protein once. Of 150,000 to 200,000 distinct CDR3 sequences listed, roughly nine tenths are singletons. Germline V gene data show CDR1 as SGHRS and CDR2 as YFSETQ. Trimming removed 4 bases from V and 5 bases from J; junction bases left unmatched: 10. This CDR3 is built from 15 residues.

The gene calls are TRBV5-1 and TRBJ2-7, with 9 bases that match TRBD1. Sequencing used CD4+ T cells from PBMCs. The sequence came from a human donor with Susac syndrome. The CDR3 nucleotides read TGCGCCAGCAGCGTCCTACCGGGACAGGGAAACGAGCAGTACTTC. Translation: CASSVLPGQGNEQYF.